One sample yielded the 2 T cell receptor beta chains listed below, sequenced in a study of cytomegalovirus exposure and HLA in healthy donors. The PCR employed 60 Vbeta primers together with 13 Jbeta primers. Generated by immunoSEQ multiplex PCR, the TCRdb table keeps only in-frame clones and is missing some. The sample holds 150,000 to 200,000 clones; roughly 80% are singletons and the top ten take less than 9.5%. Sequenced input: PBMCs. Receptors were obtained from a woman aged 35 to 49 in good health and CMV-seropositive.

Here the CDR3 DNA reads TGTGCCAGCAGTTACTCCAGGGGCTCACCCCTCCACTTT. Its protein product is CASSYSRGSPLHF. The chain combines TRBV6-5 with TRBJ1-6, with D perhaps matching TRBD1 (6 bases). The CDR3 runs 13 residues. The V and J ends lost 0 bases and 10 bases respectively, with 7 bases between them. Germline V lookup: CDR1 MNHEY, CDR2 SVGAGI.

The V and J genes are TRBV6-1 and TRBJ1-2; 7 bases are shared with TRBD1. CDR1 is MNHNS and CDR2 is SASEGT in the germline V gene. The length of the CDR3 is 16 residues. V lost 1 base to trimming and J lost 5 bases; unmatched junction nucleotides: 10. CDR3: CASSEVTGIGPYGYTF. For the CDR3, the DNA is TGTGCCAGCAGTGAAGTGACAGGGATCGGGCCATATGGCTACACCTTC.